A selection of T cell receptor beta chains follows, all from one sample in a study of Graves' ophthalmopathy and Graves' hyperthyroidism. MiXCR was run by TCRdb on the multiplex PCR reads, yielding one entry per CDR3 protein. The sample carries roughly 50,000 distinct CDR3 sequences, around 50% recorded once. The sequencing input was peripheral blood. Receptors were obtained from an adult man with Graves' ophthalmopathy. The CDR3 runs from the conserved cysteine through the conserved F or W. D genes are given only for firm matches. The size of a clone is reported for some rows only, either as once, few or many, or as a class for expanded clones.

v_gene	j_gene	d_gene	abundance	CDR3aa	CDR3nt
TRBV5-8	TRBJ2-6	-	many	CASSLAWGSGANVLTF	TGTGCCAGCAGCTTGGCCTGGGGCTCTGGGGCCAACGTCCTGACTTTC
TRBV10-3	TRBJ1-1	-	-	CAISGRQHTEAFF	TGTGCCATCAGTGGAAGACAGCACACTGAAGCTTTCTTT
TRBV19	TRBJ1-2	-	-	CASSRGSIVHGYTF	TGTGCCAGTAGCCGGGGGAGTATCGTGCATGGCTACACCTTC
TRBV10-3	TRBJ2-2	TRBD2	-	CAISARGHTSGNTGELFF	TGTGCCATCAGTGCTAGAGGTCATACTAGCGGAAACACCGGGGAGCTGTTTTTT
TRBV10-2	TRBJ2-3	TRBD1	-	CASNQPDRGSDTQYF	TGCGCCAGCAATCAACCGGACAGGGGGTCAGATACGCAGTATTTT
TRBV20-1	TRBJ1-1	-	many	CSASISGMGNTEAFF	TGCAGTGCGAGCATATCCGGGATGGGGAACACTGAAGCTTTCTTT
TRBV6-5	TRBJ2-7	-	many	CASRTDGRSGEQYF	TGTGCCAGCAGAACCGACGGACGGAGCGGGGAGCAGTACTTC
TRBV20-1	TRBJ2-3	-	-	CSARDREGVRTDTQYF	TGCAGTGCTAGAGACCGAGAGGGGGTGAGGACAGATACGCAGTATTTT
TRBV19	TRBJ2-1	TRBD1	once	CASSWAGGNNEQFF	TGTGCCAGTAGTTGGGCAGGGGGAAACAATGAGCAGTTCTTC
TRBV9	TRBJ2-3	TRBD2	-	CASSRSGGAYGDTQYF	TGTGCCAGCAGTCGTAGCGGGGGGGCCTACGGAGATACGCAGTATTTT
TRBV19	TRBJ2-1	TRBD1	-	CASRGGTGGTDEQFF	TGTGCCAGTAGGGGCGGGACAGGGGGCACGGATGAGCAGTTCTTC
TRBV30	TRBJ2-1	TRBD2	-	CAWNLAAGGPGEQFF	TGTGCCTGGAACCTAGCAGCGGGAGGGCCAGGAGAGCAGTTCTTC
TRBV20-1	TRBJ2-7	TRBD2	-	CSAGGGGLAGTEEYF	TGCAGTGCGGGCGGGGGGGGACTAGCGGGAACTGAGGAGTACTTC
TRBV6-6	TRBJ2-2	-	-	CASSYSMEGVGELVF	TGTGCCAGCAGTTACTCTATGGAGGGCGTCGGGGAGCTGGTTTTT
TRBV6-6	TRBJ1-1	-	once	CASSKALAEAFF	TGTGCCAGCAGTAAGGCCCTTGCTGAAGCTTTCTTT
TRBV5-1	TRBJ2-7	-	-	CASSGTRAYHEQYF	TGCGCCAGCAGTGGGACTCGCGCGTACCACGAGCAGTACTTC
TRBV12-3/TRBV12-4	TRBJ1-2	-	many	CASSTGQYNYGYTF	TGTGCCAGCAGTACCGGACAGTATAACTATGGCTACACCTTC
TRBV20-1	TRBJ2-7	TRBD2	many	CSARGTTSGSAYEQYF	TGCAGTGCTAGGGGGACAACTAGCGGGAGTGCCTACGAGCAGTACTTC
TRBV29-1	TRBJ2-7	TRBD1	-	CSVVGQGAIKVYEQYF	TGCAGCGTTGTGGGACAGGGGGCGATTAAGGTGTACGAGCAGTACTTC
TRBV20-1	TRBJ2-7	TRBD1	-	CSASDIPGQGSYEQYF	TGCAGTGCTAGCGACATCCCGGGACAGGGATCCTACGAGCAGTACTTC
TRBV6-2/TRBV6-3	TRBJ2-7	TRBD1	-	CASSCKGQGSYEQYF	TGTGCCAGCAGTTGCAAGGGACAGGGGTCCTACGAGCAGTACTTC
TRBV6-6	TRBJ2-5	TRBD2	few	CASSYVTSGGAETQYF	TGTGCCAGCAGTTACGTAACTAGCGGGGGGGCAGAGACCCAGTACTTC
TRBV5-1	TRBJ1-1	-	many	CASGKQGNTEAFF	TGCGCCAGCGGAAAACAGGGGAACACTGAAGCTTTCTTT
TRBV10-3	TRBJ1-4	-	-	CAIGGSAVGRGEEKLFF	TGCGCCATCGGTGGGTCGGCGGTCGGGCGGGGTGAGGAAAAACTGTTTTTT
TRBV20-1	TRBJ2-7	TRBD2	-	CSARDDQPGSGGRYYEQYF	TGCAGTGCTAGAGATGACCAACCCGGTTCGGGCGGGAGGTACTACGAGCAGTACTTC
TRBV19	TRBJ1-1	-	many	CASSIRKKPNTEAFF	TGTGCCAGTAGTATTCGGAAGAAACCGAACACTGAAGCTTTCTTT
TRBV9	TRBJ2-3	TRBD2	many	CASSVRETSGRVTDTQYF	TGTGCCAGCAGCGTAAGGGAGACTAGCGGGAGGGTCACAGATACGCAGTATTTT
TRBV7-7	TRBJ2-1	-	-	CASSRTQGQQLF	TGTGCCAGCAGCCGAACCCAGGGCCAGCAGCTCTTC
TRBV10-2	TRBJ2-1	-	medium-sized	CASSAKRTYNEQFF	TGCGCCAGCAGTGCTAAGCGGACCTACAATGAGCAGTTCTTC
TRBV20-1	TRBJ1-2	-	-	CSARQGGYTF	TGCAGTGCTAGACAGGGGGGCTACACCTTC
TRBV19	TRBJ2-7	TRBD2	-	CASSRGYAGDEQYF	TGTGCCAGTAGTAGAGGATACGCGGGAGACGAGCAGTACTTC
TRBV5-1	TRBJ2-7	-	many	CASSLAPAVGGGQTYEQYF	TGCGCCAGCAGCTTGGCCCCGGCAGTCGGAGGTGGACAAACCTACGAGCAGTACTTC
TRBV2	TRBJ2-1	-	-	CASSEERRQPGEQFF	TGTGCCAGCAGTGAAGAAAGGAGACAGCCCGGGGAGCAGTTCTTC
TRBV7-9	TRBJ2-3	TRBD2	many	CASSLGAAGGRDTQYF	TGTGCCAGCAGCTTAGGCGCAGCGGGGGGAAGAGATACGCAGTATTTT
TRBV7-8	TRBJ2-1	TRBD2	-	CASSSLVAGAYNEQFF	TGTGCCAGCAGCTCCCTTGTTGCGGGAGCCTACAATGAGCAGTTCTTC
TRBV18	TRBJ2-3	-	few	CASSPRGAGFDTQYF	TGTGCCAGCTCACCACGGGGGGCCGGGTTCGATACGCAGTATTTT
TRBV4-1	TRBJ1-1	TRBD1	many	CASSQDGWTGGSGTEAFF	TGCGCCAGCAGCCAAGATGGGTGGACAGGGGGAAGCGGGACTGAAGCTTTCTTT
TRBV19	TRBJ2-5	TRBD2	many	CASQRGGETQYF	TGTGCCAGCCAACGCGGGGGGGAGACCCAGTACTTC
TRBV7-2	TRBJ2-2	TRBD2	-	CASSLGLADLGGELFF	TGTGCCAGCAGCTTGGGACTAGCGGACCTCGGGGGGGAGCTGTTTTTT
TRBV19	TRBJ1-5	-	many	CASSINPPGGNQPQHF	TGTGCCAGTAGTATTAATCCCCCCGGAGGCAATCAGCCCCAGCATTTT
TRBV5-1	TRBJ2-3	-	many	CASSLGGTSTDTQYF	TGCGCCAGCAGCTTAGGGGGAACTAGCACAGATACGCAGTATTTT
TRBV20-1	TRBJ1-2	-	-	CSVGSGGNNYGYTF	TGCAGTGTCGGGTCGGGGGGAAATAACTATGGCTACACCTTC
TRBV13	TRBJ1-4	-	few	CASSVGRSSEKLFF	TGTGCCAGCAGCGTCGGACGCAGCAGTGAAAAACTGTTTTTT
TRBV7-8	TRBJ1-5	-	many	CASSRLGRGRNSNQPQHF	TGTGCCAGCAGCCGTTTAGGCAGAGGGAGAAATAGCAATCAGCCCCAGCATTTT
TRBV11-2	TRBJ2-3	TRBD2	-	CASSSPGLAGDTQYF	TGTGCCAGCAGCTCCCCGGGACTAGCGGGGGATACGCAGTATTTT
TRBV20-1	TRBJ1-1	-	-	CSASVGGAVGNTEAFF	TGCAGTGCTAGTGTTGGAGGGGCAGTGGGAAACACTGAAGCTTTCTTT
TRBV20-1	TRBJ1-1	-	-	CSARELAGVPNTEAFF	TGCAGTGCTAGAGAACTAGCGGGAGTTCCGAACACTGAAGCTTTCTTT
TRBV15	TRBJ2-1	-	-	CATSRDVGSYNEQFF	TGTGCCACCAGCAGAGATGTGGGCTCCTACAATGAGCAGTTCTTC
TRBV2	TRBJ2-7	-	many	CASTVGSYEQYF	TGTGCCAGCACAGTGGGCTCCTACGAGCAGTACTTC
TRBV2	TRBJ1-2	TRBD1	medium-sized	CASTEGTGSGYTF	TGTGCCAGCACCGAAGGGACAGGGTCAGGCTACACCTTC
TRBV7-6	TRBJ1-3	-	-	CASSQLGGVGGNTIYF	TGTGCCAGCAGCCAGCTGGGGGGGGTCGGAGGAAACACCATATATTTT
TRBV14	TRBJ2-1	TRBD2	-	CASSTGQLAGANEQFF	TGTGCCAGCAGCACTGGACAGCTAGCGGGGGCAAATGAGCAGTTCTTC
TRBV25-1	TRBJ2-3	TRBD2	-	CASRAAGVPDTQYF	TGTGCCAGCAGGGCGGCGGGAGTCCCAGATACGCAGTATTTT
TRBV10-3	TRBJ1-2	-	-	CAISEIRTANYGYTF	TGTGCCATCAGTGAGATTAGGACAGCTAACTATGGCTACACCTTC